The 26 T cell receptor beta chains below come from one sample, sequenced in a study of immune evolution from preneoplasia to lung adenocarcinoma. Sequenced by immunoSEQ multiplex PCR; TCRdb stores in-frame clones only, minus some. The sample includes approximately 2,000 clones, over 75% of them seen just once. Sequencing was performed on FFPE adjacent normal lung tissue. These receptors were obtained from a person aged 65 to 85 with lung adenocarcinoma.

The V gene is TRBV7-9, the J gene TRBJ1-2; D remains unclear. V was clipped by 1 base and J by 4 bases, with 16 bases between them. This CDR3 contains 16 residues. CDR1 is SEHNR, CDR2 FQNEAQ, per germline (reference sequence). The CDR3 loop reads CASSLVGGSSFYGYTF. The CDR3 DNA is TGTGCCAGCAGCTTAGTCGGAGGGTCCTCTTTCTATGGCTACACCTTC. Filled out from reference TRBV7-9 and TRBJ1-2, the complete variable domain reads DTGVSQNPRHKITKRGQNVTFRCDPISEHNRLYWYRQTLGQGPEFLTYFQNEAQLEKSRLLSDRFSAERPKGSFSTLEIQRTEQGDSAMYLCASSLVGGSSFYGYTFGSGTRLTVV.

The V gene is TRBV6-5, the J gene TRBJ2-7; TRBD2 aligns across 7 bases. After removal of 7 bases from V and 4 bases from J, the junction contained 4 bases not matched to a gene. The CDR3 totals 12 residues. CDR1 and CDR2 from the germline V gene are MNHEY and SVGAGI. As DNA, the CDR3 is TGTGCCAGCAAGGGAGGGGCATACGAGCAGTACTTC. The encoded protein is CASKGGAYEQYF.

This clone was recorded a few times. The rearrangement uses TRBV9 and TRBJ1-1; 8 nucleotides align to TRBD1. CDR1 is SGDLS, CDR2 YYNGEE, per germline. With V trimmed by 3 bases and J by 1 base, 5 bases remained unmatched. CDR3 length: 15 amino acids. DNA of the CDR3: TGTGCCAGCAGCGGGAGACAGGGGAGGAACACTGAAGCTTTCTTT. It encodes CASSGRQGRNTEAFF.

The V and J genes are TRBV4-3 and TRBJ1-2; D ambiguous. V shed 1 base and J shed 4 bases, with 13 bases lying between them. The CDR3 loop spans 15 amino acids. Germline V gene data show CDR1 as LGHNA and CDR2 as YSLEER. The CDR3 is CASSQGALSRYGYTF. The CDR3 DNA is TGCGCCAGCAGCCAAGGGGCCCTCTCGCGCTATGGCTACACCTTC.

This chain joins TRBV7-9 and TRBJ2-3; 8 nucleotides agree with TRBD2. The CDR3 loop spans 14 amino acids. Germline V lookup: CDR1 SEHNR, CDR2 FQNEAQ (reference sequence). The J segment lost 2 bases and the V segment lost 3 bases, leaving 1 base of the junction unmatched. CDR3 nucleotides: TGTGCCAGCAGCTTCGGGAGGGTCACAGATACGCAGTATTTT. It codes for CASSFGRVTDTQYF.

The table lists this clone with a few counts. J is TRBJ1-2 and V is TRBV18, with D uncertain. Germline CDR1 KGHSH, CDR2 LQKENI. Trimming stripped 3 bases from V and 0 bases from J, with 11 bases between. The CDR3 length is 15 residues. The CDR3, as DNA: TGTGCCAGCTCACCTCCGGCGGGAACTAACTATGGCTACACCTTC. Protein product: CASSPPAGTNYGYTF. Full variable domain (remainder filled in from reference TRBV18 and TRBJ1-2): NAGVMQNPRHLVRRRGQEARLRCSPMKGHSHVYWYRQLPEEGLKFMVYLQKENIIDESGMPKERFSAEFPKEGPSILRIQQVVRGDSAAYFCASSPPAGTNYGYTFGSGTRLTVV.

This clone was picked up a small number of times. V usage is TRBV11-3 and J usage is TRBJ2-7; perhaps D is TRBD1 or TRBD2 (5 bases each). The CDR3 has 17 residues. Trimming cost V 0 bases and J 1 base, with 16 bases left between them. Germline V gene sequence: CDR1 SGHNT, CDR2 YENEEA. The CDR3 here is CASSLDGGRAFSYEQYF. As DNA, the CDR3 is TGTGCCAGCAGCTTAGATGGAGGCAGGGCCTTTTCCTACGAGCAGTACTTC.

The V call is TRBV11-2, the J call TRBJ2-5; D is perhaps TRBD2 (6 bases). Germline V gene sequence: CDR1 SGHAT, CDR2 FQNNGV. The ends were cut back, 5 bases at V and 4 bases at J, with 23 bases in the middle. This CDR3 has 17 amino acids. The CDR3 nucleotides read TGTGCCAGCAGCGATCACGGGACGCGGGGAGGAGGAGAGACCCAGTACTTC. This encodes CASSDHGTRGGGETQYF.

This clone was seen only a few times. The rearrangement joins TRBV28 to TRBJ2-3; 7 bases are a match to TRBD1. Germline V gene sequence: CDR1 MDHEN, CDR2 SYDVKM. Losses at the gene ends were 5 bases for V and 0 bases for J; bases not matched to a gene: 5. The CDR3 contains 15 residues. The CDR3, as DNA: TGTGCCAGCAGTACCTGGGACAGAAGCACAGATACGCAGTATTTT. It codes for CASSTWDRSTDTQYF. The whole variable domain, remainder taken from reference TRBV28 and TRBJ2-3, is DVKVTQSSRYLVKRTGEKVFLECVQDMDHENMFWYRQDPGLGLRLIYFSYDVKMKEKGDIPEGYSVSREKKERFSLILESASTNQTSMYLCASSTWDRSTDTQYFGPGTRLTVL.

V usage is TRBV20-1 and J usage is TRBJ2-1; D not resolved. CDR3 length: 10 residues. Germline V CDR1 and CDR2: DFQATT, SNEGSKA (reference sequence). The V gene lost 2 bases and the J gene lost 10 bases, with 6 bases spanning the gap. The CDR3, as DNA: TGCAGTGCTAGACTGAAGGAGCAGTTCTTC. It translates to CSARLKEQFF.

The CDR3 loop is CASSLTDGGTDTQYF. The CDR3 nucleotides read TGTGCCAGCAGCCTCACGGACGGAGGCACAGATACGCAGTATTTT. This chain uses TRBV9 with TRBJ2-3; D unclear. CDR3 length: 15 residues. The germline V gene has CDR1 SGDLS and CDR2 YYNGEE. V lost 4 bases, J lost 1 base, and 13 bases lay in between.

This sequence joins TRBV29-1 and TRBJ2-5; no definite D call. Germline CDR1 SQVTM, CDR2 ANQGSEA. Trimming shortened V by 4 bases and J by 5 bases, and 20 bases separated the two germline ends. CDR3 length: 15 amino acids. The CDR3: CSVVQPPPVQETQYF. CDR3 nucleotides: TGCAGCGTTGTACAGCCCCCCCCAGTGCAGGAGACCCAGTACTTC.

This chain links TRBV4-3 with TRBJ2-2; no clear D gene. This CDR3 has 13 residues. V was cut by 2 bases and J by 6 bases, with 7 bases left in between. Germline CDR1 reads LGHNA; CDR2 reads YSLEER. In DNA, the CDR3 is TGCGCCAGCAGCCAACTTATGGCCGGGGAGCTGTTTTTT. Residues: CASSQLMAGELFF.

The J gene is TRBJ2-3, the V gene TRBV5-4; 14 bases are shared with TRBD2. V dropped 0 bases and J dropped 5; count of bases not matched to a gene: 5. CDR3 size: 17 residues. The germline V gene has CDR1 SGHNT and CDR2 YYREEE (reference sequence). CDR3 nucleotides: TGTGCCAGCAGCTTGGGACTAGCGGGAGGGCAGGGAGATACGCAGTATTTT. Its protein is CASSLGLAGGQGDTQYF. Combining the CDR3 with reference TRBV5-4 and TRBJ2-3 gives the whole variable domain ETGVTQSPTHLIKTRGQQVTLRCSSQSGHNTVSWYQQALGQGPQFIFQYYREEENGRGNFPPRFSGLQFPNYSSELNVNALELDDSALYLCASSLGLAGGQGDTQYFGPGTRLTVL.

The rearrangement uses TRBV5-5 and TRBJ2-7; TRBD2 is a possible D gene (6 bases). Germline V lookup: CDR1 SGHKS, CDR2 YYEKEE (reference sequence). Trimming took 4 bases from V and 4 from J, leaving 9 bases between them. The CDR3 runs 12 residues. The CDR3 bases are TGTGCCAGCAGCCTGGGAGGTTACGAGCAGTACTTC. Protein: CASSLGGYEQYF.

J is TRBJ2-7 and V is TRBV28, with 9 nucleotides matching TRBD1. There are 14 residues in the CDR3. V lost 8 bases, J lost 11 bases, and 16 bases stayed unmatched. The germline V gene has CDR1 MDHEN and CDR2 SYDVKM. As DNA, the CDR3 is TGTGCCAGCGGGCTGCGGGACAGGGAACTGGTAGAGTACTTC. As protein: CASGLRDRELVEYF.

The chain is built from TRBV11-2 and TRBJ2-7; D gene ambiguous. The CDR3 has 12 amino acids. With 7 bases removed from V and 4 bases from J, the gap between germline ends came to 11 bases. The germline V gene has CDR1 SGHAT and CDR2 FQNNGV. CDR3 coding DNA: TGTGCCAGCACCTCGGGCAGGTACGAGCAGTACTTC. Its translation: CASTSGRYEQYF.

The chain is built from TRBV19 and TRBJ2-5; D not resolved. V lost 3 bases and J lost 5, with 10 bases in between. The CDR3 is 13 residues long. In germline, CDR1 is LNHDA, CDR2 SQIVND (reference sequence). The CDR3 bases are TGTGCCAGTAGTATCGTGGTTGGGGAGACCCAGTACTTC. Translating gives CASSIVVGETQYF.

The V gene is TRBV7-3, the J gene TRBJ2-3; D may be TRBD1 (5 bases). This CDR3 contains 14 residues. Germline CDR1 SGHTA, CDR2 FQGTGA. V was clipped by 5 bases and J by 3 bases, with 12 bases between them. The CDR3 reads CASSPGHFTDTQYF. The CDR3 nucleotides read TGTGCCAGCAGCCCCGGACACTTTACAGATACGCAGTATTTT.

This rearrangement joins TRBV5-4 to TRBJ2-1, with D unresolved. This CDR3 comprises 13 residues. The germline V gene encodes CDR1 SGHNT and CDR2 YYREEE (reference sequence). V lost 0 bases and J lost 2, with 3 bases in between. CDR3 in DNA: TGTGCCAGCAGCTTGGATGCCTACAATGAGCAGTTCTTC. Translated: CASSLDAYNEQFF.

V gene TRBV6-6 combines with J gene TRBJ2-3; D is uncertain. Trimming pared 0 bases from V and 4 bases from J, leaving 5 bases between. CDR3 size: 13 residues. Germline-derived CDR1 and CDR2 are MNHNY and SVGAGI (reference sequence). The DNA for the CDR3 is TGTGCCAGCAGTTACTCAGAGGCAGATACGCAGTATTTT. It codes for CASSYSEADTQYF.

The gene calls are TRBV4-3 and TRBJ1-1, with unresolved D. Trimming took 2 bases from V and 1 from J, leaving 5 bases between them. The CDR3 consists of 13 residues. From germline, CDR1 is LGHNA and CDR2 YSLEER. In DNA form, the CDR3 reads TGCGCCAGCAGCCAACACAGGAACACTGAAGCTTTCTTT. Amino acid sequence: CASSQHRNTEAFF.

This clone was seen only a few times. The genes are TRBV27 and TRBJ2-1; D is possibly TRBD1 (6 bases). Germline loops: CDR1 MNHEY, CDR2 SMNVEV (reference sequence). Trimming removed 4 bases at V and 8 bases at J, with 12 bases between. The CDR3 length is 13 residues. CDR3 protein: CASSYSRGDEQFF. CDR3 coding DNA: TGTGCCAGCAGTTATTCCAGGGGCGATGAGCAGTTCTTC.

The gene calls are TRBV9 and TRBJ2-1; 7 positions match TRBD2. Trimming removed 0 bases from V and 10 bases from J; junction bases left unmatched: 7. The germline V gene encodes CDR1 SGDLS and CDR2 YYNGEE. The CDR3 consists of 14 residues. The CDR3 bases are TGTGCCAGCAGCGTAGGTGGGAGGGCCCAGGAGCAGTTCTTC. Translated: CASSVGGRAQEQFF.

On this clone: A junction boundary mismatches the germline segment, possibly from a read error. V is TRBV4-2 and J is TRBJ2-7, with D perhaps matching TRBD1 (5 bases). Germline CDR1 is LGHNA and CDR2 is YNFKEQ. The CDR3 covers 14 residues. CDR3 bases: TGTGACAGCAGCCAAGATCTGCAGGGTCGGGAGCAGTACTTC. Translation gives CDSSQDLQGREQYF.

The chain carries TRBV6-5 and TRBJ1-2, with TRBD1 as a possible D gene (6 bases). Trimming took 11 bases from V and 8 from J, leaving 15 bases between them. Germline CDR1 reads MNHEY; CDR2 reads SVGAGI. The CDR3 extends over 11 amino acids. In nucleotides, the CDR3 is TGTGCCTCGTGGGGGGCGGAAGGCTACACCTTC. The encoded protein is CASWGAEGYTF.